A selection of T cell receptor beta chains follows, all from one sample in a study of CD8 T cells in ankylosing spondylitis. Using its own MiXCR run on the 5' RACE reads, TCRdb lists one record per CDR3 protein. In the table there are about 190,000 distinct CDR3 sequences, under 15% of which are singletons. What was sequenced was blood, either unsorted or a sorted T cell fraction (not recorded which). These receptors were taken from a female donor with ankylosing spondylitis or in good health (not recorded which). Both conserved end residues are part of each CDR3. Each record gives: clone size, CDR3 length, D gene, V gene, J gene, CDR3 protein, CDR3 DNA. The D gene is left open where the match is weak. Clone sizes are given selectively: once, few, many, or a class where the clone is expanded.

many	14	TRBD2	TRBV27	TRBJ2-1	CASSPLLADNEQFF	TGTGCCAGCAGCCCTCTCCTAGCGGACAATGAGCAGTTCTTC
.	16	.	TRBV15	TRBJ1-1	CATSRRGGFMNTEAFF	TGTGCCACCAGCAGACGGGGGGGGTTCATGAACACTGAAGCTTTCTTT
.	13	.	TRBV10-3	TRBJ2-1	CAIRTVGGNEQFF	TGTGCCATCAGGACAGTGGGGGGCAATGAGCAGTTCTTC
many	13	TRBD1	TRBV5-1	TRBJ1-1	CASSPEVGGQAFF	TGCGCCAGCAGCCCGGAGGTAGGGGGCCAAGCTTTCTTT
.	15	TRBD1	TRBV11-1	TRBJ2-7	CASSPHRGRAYEQYF	TGTGCCAGCAGCCCGCACAGGGGAAGGGCTTACGAGCAGTACTTC
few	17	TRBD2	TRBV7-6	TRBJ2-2	CASSSSYSGRGTGELFF	TGTGCCAGCAGTTCAAGTTATAGCGGGAGAGGGACCGGGGAGCTGTTTTTT
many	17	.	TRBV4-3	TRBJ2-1	CASSQGYGSSSYNEQFF	TGCGCCAGCAGCCAAGGGTATGGGAGTAGCTCCTACAATGAGCAGTTCTTC
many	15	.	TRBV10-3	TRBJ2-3	CAISGGAGNTDTQYF	TGTGCCATCAGTGGAGGGGCGGGGAACACAGATACGCAGTATTTT
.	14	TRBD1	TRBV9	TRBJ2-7	CASSVRTGHYEQYF	TGTGCCAGCAGCGTAAGGACAGGGCACTACGAGCAGTACTTC
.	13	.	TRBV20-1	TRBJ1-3	CSASEGSGNTIYF	TGCAGTGCTAGTGAAGGGTCTGGAAACACCATATATTTT
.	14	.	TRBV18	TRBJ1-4	CASSPGGNGEKLFF	TGTGCCAGCTCACCAGGGGGTAACGGTGAAAAACTGTTTTTT
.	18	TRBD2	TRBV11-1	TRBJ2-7	CASSGTIDTSAGGGEQYF	TGTGCCAGCAGCGGCACAATCGATACCTCAGCGGGAGGGGGCGAGCAGTACTTC
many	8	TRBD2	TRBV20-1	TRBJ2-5	CRGRGGGF	TGCAGGGGGAGGGGCGGGGGCTTC
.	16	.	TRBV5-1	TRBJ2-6	CASRGGGPSGANVLTF	TGCGCCAGCAGGGGAGGGGGACCCTCTGGGGCCAACGTCCTGACTTTC
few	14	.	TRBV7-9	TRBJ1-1	CASSFTLMNTEAFF	TGTGCCAGCAGCTTCACTCTCATGAACACTGAAGCTTTCTTT
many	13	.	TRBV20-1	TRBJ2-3	CSATKGFTDTQYF	TGCAGTGCGACCAAGGGGTTCACAGATACGCAGTATTTT
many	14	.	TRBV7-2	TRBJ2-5	CASSLPGNQETQYF	TGTGCCAGCAGCTTACCGGGGAACCAAGAGACCCAGTACTTC
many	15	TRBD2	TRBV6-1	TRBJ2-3	CASSQRASGLSTQYF	TGTGCCAGCAGCCAGCGGGCTAGCGGGCTTAGTACGCAGTATTTT
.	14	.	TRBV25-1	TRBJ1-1	CASSAGHMNTEAFF	TGTGCCAGCAGTGCGGGACACATGAACACTGAAGCTTTCTTT
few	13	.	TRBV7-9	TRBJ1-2	CASSLATGDGYTF	TGTGCCAGCAGCTTAGCCACAGGTGACGGCTACACCTTC
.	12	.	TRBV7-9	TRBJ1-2	CASSLAGVGYTF	TGTGCCAGCAGCCTAGCAGGGGTTGGCTACACCTTC
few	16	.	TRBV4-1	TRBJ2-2	CASSQGRGTNTGELFF	TGCGCCAGCAGCCAAGGGAGAGGGACAAACACCGGGGAGCTGTTTTTT
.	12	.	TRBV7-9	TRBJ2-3	CVSGLEADTQYF	TGTGTCTCGGGCCTAGAAGCAGATACGCAGTATTTT